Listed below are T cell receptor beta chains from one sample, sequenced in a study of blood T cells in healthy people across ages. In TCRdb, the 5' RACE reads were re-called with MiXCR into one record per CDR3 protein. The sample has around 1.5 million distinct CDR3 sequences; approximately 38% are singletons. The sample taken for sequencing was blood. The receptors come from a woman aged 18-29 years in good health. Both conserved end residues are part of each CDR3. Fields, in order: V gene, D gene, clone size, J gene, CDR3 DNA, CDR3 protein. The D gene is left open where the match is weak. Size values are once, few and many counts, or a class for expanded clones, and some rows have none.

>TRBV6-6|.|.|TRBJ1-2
TGTGCCAGCAGTTACTCGAGGGGGGGGGCGAGCTATGGCTACACCTTC
CASSYSRGGASYGYTF
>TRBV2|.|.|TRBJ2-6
TGTGCCAGCAGTGATTGGCTCAGGGGGGAATACTCTGGGGCCAACGTCCTGACTTTC
CASSDWLRGEYSGANVLTF
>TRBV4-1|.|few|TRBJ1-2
TGCGCCAGCAGCCAAGAAGTTCAGGGCTACACCTTC
CASSQEVQGYTF
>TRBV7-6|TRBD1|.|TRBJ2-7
TGTGCCAGCAGCTTAGACAGGGGGAACTACGAGCAGTACTTC
CASSLDRGNYEQYF
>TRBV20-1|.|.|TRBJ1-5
TGCAGTGCTAGAGATCCCCGACAGGGCAATCAGCCCCAGCATTTT
CSARDPRQGNQPQHF
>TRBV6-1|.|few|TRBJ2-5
TGTGCCAGCAGTGAAACCGGGACGGCTGTTTGGACCCAGTACTTC
CASSETGTAVWTQYF
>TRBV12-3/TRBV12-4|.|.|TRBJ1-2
TGTGCCATACGCGCGACATGGGAGGCATTCGGGCGCTATGGCTACACCTTC
CAIRATWEAFGRYGYTF
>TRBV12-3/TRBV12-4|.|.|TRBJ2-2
TGTGCCAGCAGTACTAGTGTTGCCGGGGAGCTGTTTTTT
CASSTSVAGELFF
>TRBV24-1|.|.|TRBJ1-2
TGTGCCACCAGTGAGGGCTATGGCTACACCTTC
CATSEGYGYTF
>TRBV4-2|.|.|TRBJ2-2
TGTGCCAGCAGCCCCCCGGGGTCTTTAACCGGGGAGCTGTTTTTT
CASSPPGSLTGELFF
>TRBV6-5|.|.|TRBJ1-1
TGTGCCAGCAGTTACGGTCTGGAGGGGGACACTGAAGCTTTCTTT
CASSYGLEGDTEAFF
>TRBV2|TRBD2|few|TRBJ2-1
TGTGCCAGCAGTGACACTAGCGGGAGGATTATTGAGCAGTTCTTC
CASSDTSGRIIEQFF
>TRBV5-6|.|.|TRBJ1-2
TGTGCCAGCAGCTTTGGGACGGTCGGGAACTATGGCTACACCTTC
CASSFGTVGNYGYTF
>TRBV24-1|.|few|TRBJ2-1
TGTGCCACCACAAACTCCTACAATGAGCAGTTCTTC
CATTNSYNEQFF
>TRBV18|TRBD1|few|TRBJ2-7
TGTGCCAGCTCACCGATGACAGGGGATTACGAGCAGTACTTC
CASSPMTGDYEQYF
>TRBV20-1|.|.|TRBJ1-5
TGCAGTGCTAGCGGCGGATACAATCAGCCCCAGCATTTT
CSASGGYNQPQHF
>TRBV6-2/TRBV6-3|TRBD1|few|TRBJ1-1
TGTGCCAGCAGGCGGACAGGGGCCTTGAACACTGAAGCTTTCTTT
CASRRTGALNTEAFF
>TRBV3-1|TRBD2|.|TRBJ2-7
TGTGCCAGCAGGGTGACTAGCGGGAGCAGCGAGCAGTACTTC
CASRVTSGSSEQYF
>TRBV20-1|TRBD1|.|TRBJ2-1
TGCAGTGCGAGAAACAGGGGCCAAGCGTCCTACAATGAGCAGTTCTTC
CSARNRGQASYNEQFF
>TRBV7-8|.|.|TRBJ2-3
TGTGCCAGCAGCTTAGTGAGCCGGGATACGCAGTATTTT
CASSLVSRDTQYF
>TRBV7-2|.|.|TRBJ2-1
TGTGCCAGCAGCTTAGGAGTGGGGACCTACGAGCAGTTCTTC
CASSLGVGTYEQFF
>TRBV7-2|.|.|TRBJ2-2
TGTGCCAGCTGCTTTAACACCGGGGAGCTGTTTTTT
CASCFNTGELFF
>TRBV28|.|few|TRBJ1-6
TGTGCCAGCCTAACCTCCTGGGGCGTCGGTTCACCCCTCCACTTT
CASLTSWGVGSPLHF
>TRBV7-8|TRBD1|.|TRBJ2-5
TGTGCCAGCAGCTTCAACTCTGAAGGGGGCTACGAGACCCAGTACTTC
CASSFNSEGGYETQYF
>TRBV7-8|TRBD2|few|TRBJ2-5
TGTGCCAGCAGCTTACCAGCGGGAGGGCGAGAGACCCAGTACTTC
CASSLPAGGRETQYF
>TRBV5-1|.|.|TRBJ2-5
TGCGCCAGCATTGCCCCAGGGGTGGAGACCCAGTACTTC
CASIAPGVETQYF
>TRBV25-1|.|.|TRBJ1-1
TGTGCCAGCAGTGAATTAGGGAGAGCTTTCTTT
CASSELGRAFF
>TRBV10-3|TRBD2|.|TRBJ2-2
TGTGCCATCAGCGGACTAGGAGGACACACCGGGGAGCTGTTTTTT
CAISGLGGHTGELFF
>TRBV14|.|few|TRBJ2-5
TGTGCCAGCAGCCAGTGGCAAGAGACCCAGTACTTC
CASSQWQETQYF
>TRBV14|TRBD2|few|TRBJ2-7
TGTGCCAGCAGCCGGGGTAGCGGGGGTTCAACCCTCTACGAGCAGTACTTC
CASSRGSGGSTLYEQYF
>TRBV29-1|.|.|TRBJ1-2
TGCAGCGTTGATACCCAGGGGCGCTACACCTTC
CSVDTQGRYTF
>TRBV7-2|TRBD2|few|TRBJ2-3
TGTGCCAGCAGCTCACCGGGAGGGTATGATACGCAGTATTTT
CASSSPGGYDTQYF
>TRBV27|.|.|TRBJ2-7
TGTGCCAGCAGTCGCAGGGAATACAATGAGCAGTACTTC
CASSRREYNEQYF
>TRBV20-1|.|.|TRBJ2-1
TGCAGTGCTTTGGAGAGCTCCTACAATGAGCAGTTCTTC
CSALESSYNEQFF
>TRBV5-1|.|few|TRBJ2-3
TGCGCCAGCAGCCTACGACAGACCCCGCTCGCAGATACGCAGTATTTT
CASSLRQTPLADTQYF
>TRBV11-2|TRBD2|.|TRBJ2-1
TGTGCCAGCAGCCCAGGCCCGGATCGACTAGCGGGCCTTTACAATGAGCAGTTCTTC
CASSPGPDRLAGLYNEQFF
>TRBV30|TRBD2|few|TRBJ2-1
TGTGCCTGGAGTTTAGCGGGTCACTTCGGCAATGAGCAGTTCTTC
CAWSLAGHFGNEQFF
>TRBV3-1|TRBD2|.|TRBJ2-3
TGTGCCAGCCGCGGACTAGCGGGGGGGAGAAGCACAGATACGCAGTATTTT
CASRGLAGGRSTDTQYF
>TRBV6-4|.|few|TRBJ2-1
TGTGCCAGCAGTGACTCCCCCGACGGGAGCTCCTACAATGAGCAGTTCTTC
CASSDSPDGSSYNEQFF
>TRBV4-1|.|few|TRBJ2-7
TGCGCCAGCAGCCAAGTTACGGGGCTCGCGCGCCAAAAAAACTACGAGCAGTACTTC
CASSQVTGLARQKNYEQYF
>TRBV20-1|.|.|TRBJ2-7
TGCAGTGTTGAGCCGCGGGCTAGCTCCTACGAGCAGTACTTC
CSVEPRASSYEQYF
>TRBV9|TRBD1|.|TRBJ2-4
TGTGCCAGCAGCGTGTCCGGGACAGCAAACGACATTCAGTACTTC
CASSVSGTANDIQYF
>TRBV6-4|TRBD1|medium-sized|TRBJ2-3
TGTGCCAGCAGTGACGGGACAGGGGGCGCAGATACGCAGTATTTT
CASSDGTGGADTQYF
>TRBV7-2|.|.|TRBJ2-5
TGTGCCAGCAATCCTAATCTGGGGCTAGAGACCCAGTACTTC
CASNPNLGLETQYF
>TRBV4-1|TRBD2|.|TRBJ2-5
TGCGCCAGCAGCCAAGCGACCGGGACTAGTTTGGGCAAGCAGTACTTC
CASSQATGTSLGKQYF
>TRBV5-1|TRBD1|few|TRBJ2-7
TGCGCCAGCAGCTCTCCCGGGGACAGGGTCAACGAGCAGTACTTC
CASSSPGDRVNEQYF
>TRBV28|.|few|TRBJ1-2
TGTGCCAGCAGTCGGCAGGGCAGGGGCGGCTACACCTTC
CASSRQGRGGYTF
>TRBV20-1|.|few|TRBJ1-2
TGCAGTGCCTTCACAGTAGGCTATGGCTACACCTTC
CSAFTVGYGYTF
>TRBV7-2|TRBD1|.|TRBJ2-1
TGTGCCAGCAGCTTGAACAGGGGGCGCTACGAGCAGTTCTTC
CASSLNRGRYEQFF
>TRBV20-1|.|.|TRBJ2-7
TGCAGTGCTAGAGATCCGCGGAGCTCCTACAATGAGCAGTACTTC
CSARDPRSSYNEQYF
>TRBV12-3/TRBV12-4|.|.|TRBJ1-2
TGTGCCAGCAGTGTGTCTCAGGCTAACTATGGCTACACCTTC
CASSVSQANYGYTF
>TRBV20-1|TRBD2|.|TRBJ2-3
TGCAGTGCTAGGGCCCCCCTAGCGGGGGGGTTCACAGATACGCAGTATTTT
CSARAPLAGGFTDTQYF
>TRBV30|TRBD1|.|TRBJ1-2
TGTGCCCATGACGGAGGGGACAGTAGGGCCAGGGCATATGGCTACACCTTC
CAHDGGDSRARAYGYTF